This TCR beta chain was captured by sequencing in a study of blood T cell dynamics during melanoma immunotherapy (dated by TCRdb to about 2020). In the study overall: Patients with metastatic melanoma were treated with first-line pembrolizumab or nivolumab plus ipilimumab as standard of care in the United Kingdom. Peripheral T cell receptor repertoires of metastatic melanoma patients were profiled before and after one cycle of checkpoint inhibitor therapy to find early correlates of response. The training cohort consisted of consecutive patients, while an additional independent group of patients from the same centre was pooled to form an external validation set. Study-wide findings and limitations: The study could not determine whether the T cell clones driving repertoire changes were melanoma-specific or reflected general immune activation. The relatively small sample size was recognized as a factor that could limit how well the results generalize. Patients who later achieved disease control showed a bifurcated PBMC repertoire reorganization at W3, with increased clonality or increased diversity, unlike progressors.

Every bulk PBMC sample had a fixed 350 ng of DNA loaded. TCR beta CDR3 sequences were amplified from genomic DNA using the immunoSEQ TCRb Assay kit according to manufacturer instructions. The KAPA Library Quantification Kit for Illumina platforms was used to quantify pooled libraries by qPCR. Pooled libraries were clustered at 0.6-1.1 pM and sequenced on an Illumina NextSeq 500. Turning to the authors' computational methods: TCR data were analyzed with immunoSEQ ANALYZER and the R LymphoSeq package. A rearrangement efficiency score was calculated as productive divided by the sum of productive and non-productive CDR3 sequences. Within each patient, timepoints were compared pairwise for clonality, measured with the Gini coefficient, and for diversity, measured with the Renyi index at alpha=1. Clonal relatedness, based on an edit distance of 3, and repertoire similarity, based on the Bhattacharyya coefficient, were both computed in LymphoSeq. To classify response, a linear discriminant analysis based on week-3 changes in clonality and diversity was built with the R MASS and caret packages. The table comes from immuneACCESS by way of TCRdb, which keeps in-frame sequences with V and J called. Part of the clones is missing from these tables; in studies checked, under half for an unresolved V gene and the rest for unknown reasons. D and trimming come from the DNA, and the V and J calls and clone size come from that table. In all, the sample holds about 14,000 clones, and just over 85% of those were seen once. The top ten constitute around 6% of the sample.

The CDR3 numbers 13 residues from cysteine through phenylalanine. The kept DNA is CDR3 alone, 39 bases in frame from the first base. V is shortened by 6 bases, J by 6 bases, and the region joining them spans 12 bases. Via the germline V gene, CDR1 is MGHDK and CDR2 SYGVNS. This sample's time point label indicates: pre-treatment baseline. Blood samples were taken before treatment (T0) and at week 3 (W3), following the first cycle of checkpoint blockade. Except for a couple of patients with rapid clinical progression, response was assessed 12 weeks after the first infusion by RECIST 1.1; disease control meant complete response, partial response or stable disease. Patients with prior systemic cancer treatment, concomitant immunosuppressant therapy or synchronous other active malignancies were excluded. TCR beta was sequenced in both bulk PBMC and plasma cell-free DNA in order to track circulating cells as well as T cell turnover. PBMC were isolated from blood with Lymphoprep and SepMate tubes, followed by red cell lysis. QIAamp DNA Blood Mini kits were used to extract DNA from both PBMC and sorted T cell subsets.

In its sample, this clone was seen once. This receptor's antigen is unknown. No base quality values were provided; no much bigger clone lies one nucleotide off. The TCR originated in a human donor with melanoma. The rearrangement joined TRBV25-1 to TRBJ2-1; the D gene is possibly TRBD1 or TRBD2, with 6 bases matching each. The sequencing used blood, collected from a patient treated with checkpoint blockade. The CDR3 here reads CASRGGGGNEQFF. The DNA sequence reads TGTGCCAGCAGGGGTGGAGGGGGCAATGAGCAGTTCTTC.